This T cell receptor (beta chain) was documented in a study of spatial heterogeneity in lung cancer. Background on the study: Alpha-chain detections were consistently fewer than beta-chain detections among the sequences.

CDR1 is LNHNV, CDR2 YYDKDF, per germline (reference sequence). The CDR3 runs to 14 residues. Trimming cost V 2 bases and J 3 bases; bases outside gene matches: 0. One entry per CDR3 protein, called by TCRdb with MiXCR from the 5' RACE reads. The table has 39,000 or so distinct CDR3 sequences, approximately 7.5% seen once. Time point here: sample taken at primary tumor resection. Whole RNA was taken from tumor, nontumor lung or frozen PBMC; it was then sequenced unsorted. The chain uses TRBV15 and TRBJ2-2, with TRBD1 identical over 7 bases. The sequencing here drew on PBMCs, taken at surgery. The sequence came from a male donor with early-stage non-small cell lung cancer. The CDR3 DNA reads TGTGCCACCAGCAGACAGGGGGACACCGGGGAGCTGTTTTTT. Its protein product is CATSRQGDTGELFF.